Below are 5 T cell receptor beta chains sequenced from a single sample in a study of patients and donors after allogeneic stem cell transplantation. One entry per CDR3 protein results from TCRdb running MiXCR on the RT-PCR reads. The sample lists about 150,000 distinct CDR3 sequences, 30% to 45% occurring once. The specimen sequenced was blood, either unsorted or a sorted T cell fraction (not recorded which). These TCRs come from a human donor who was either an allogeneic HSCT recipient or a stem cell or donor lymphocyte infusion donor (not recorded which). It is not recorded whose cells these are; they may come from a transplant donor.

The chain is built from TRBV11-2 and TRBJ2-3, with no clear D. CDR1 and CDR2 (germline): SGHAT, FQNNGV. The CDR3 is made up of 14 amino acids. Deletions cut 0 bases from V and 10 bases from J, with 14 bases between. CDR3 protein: CASSLDMSSKAQYF. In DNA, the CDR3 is TGTGCCAGCAGCTTAGATATGTCTTCGAAAGCGCAGTATTTT.

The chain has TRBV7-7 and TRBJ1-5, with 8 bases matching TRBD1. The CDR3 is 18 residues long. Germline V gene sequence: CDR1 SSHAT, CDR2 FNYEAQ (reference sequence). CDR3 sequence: CASPQSDRESYSNQPQHF. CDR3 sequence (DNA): TGTGCTAGCCCCCAGTCGGACAGGGAATCATATAGCAATCAGCCCCAGCATTTT.

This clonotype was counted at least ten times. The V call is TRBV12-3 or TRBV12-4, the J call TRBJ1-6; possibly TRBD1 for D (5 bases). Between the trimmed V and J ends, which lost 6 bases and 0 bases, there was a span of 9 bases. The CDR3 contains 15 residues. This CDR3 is CASSRDGSYNSPLHF. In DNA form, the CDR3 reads TGTGCCAGCAGCCGGGACGGCTCCTATAATTCACCCCTCCACTTT.

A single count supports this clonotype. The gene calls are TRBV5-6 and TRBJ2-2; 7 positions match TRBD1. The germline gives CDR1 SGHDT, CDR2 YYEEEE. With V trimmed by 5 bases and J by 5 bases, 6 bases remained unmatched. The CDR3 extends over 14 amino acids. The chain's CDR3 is CASRVGQPTGELFF. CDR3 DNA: TGTGCCAGCAGAGTGGGACAGCCGACCGGGGAGCTGTTTTTT. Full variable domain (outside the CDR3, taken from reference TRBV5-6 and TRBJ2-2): DAGVTQSPTHLIKTRGQQVTLRCSPKSGHDTVSWYQQALGQGPQFIFQYYEEEERQRGNFPDRFSGHQFPNYSSELNVNALLLGDSALYLCASRVGQPTGELFFGEGSRLTVL.

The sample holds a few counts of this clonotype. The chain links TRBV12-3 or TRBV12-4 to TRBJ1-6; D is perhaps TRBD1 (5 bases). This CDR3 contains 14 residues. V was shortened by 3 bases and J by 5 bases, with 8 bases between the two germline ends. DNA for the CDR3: TGTGCCAGCAGTTTTTTGGGGGATAATTCACCCCTCCACTTT. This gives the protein CASSFLGDNSPLHF.